Many counts were recorded for the clone carrying this T cell receptor beta chain. Its antigen is undetermined. Unsorted libraries were derived from 2 million PBMCs stored at -80 C. The sample belongs to a study of neurological immune-mediated disorders. General study results and limits: The expanded clones of different subjects shared no CDR3 amino acid sequences (suggesting private repertoires in all groups).

The CDR3 consists of 15 residues. Germline V gene data show CDR1 as MNHNY and CDR2 as SVGAGI (reference sequence). V lost 7 bases to trimming and J lost 4 bases; unmatched junction nucleotides: 10. One entry per CDR3 protein results from TCRdb running MiXCR on the 5' RACE reads. The repertoire holds 100,000 to 150,000 distinct CDR3 sequences, with roughly 3.2% as singletons. The chain recombines TRBV6-6 with TRBJ1-1; 9 bases are a match to TRBD1. This TCR derives from a woman aged 25-40 years with multiple sclerosis. Sequenced material: PBMCs. CDR3 DNA: TGTGCCAGCACCACAGGGGGCAAGGTGGGCACTGAAGCTTTCTTT. This codes for CASTTGGKVGTEAFF.